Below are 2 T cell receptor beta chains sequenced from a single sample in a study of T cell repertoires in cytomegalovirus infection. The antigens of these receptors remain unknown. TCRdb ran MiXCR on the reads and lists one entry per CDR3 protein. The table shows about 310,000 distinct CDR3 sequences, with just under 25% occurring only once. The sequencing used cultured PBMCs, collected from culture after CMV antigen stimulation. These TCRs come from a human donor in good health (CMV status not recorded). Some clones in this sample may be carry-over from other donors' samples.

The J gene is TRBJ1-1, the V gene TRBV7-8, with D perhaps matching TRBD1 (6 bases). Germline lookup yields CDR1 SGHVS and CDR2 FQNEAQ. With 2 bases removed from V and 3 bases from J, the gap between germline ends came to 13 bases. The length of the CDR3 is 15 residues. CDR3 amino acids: CASSLSVGGHTEAFF. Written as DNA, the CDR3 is TGTGCCAGCAGCTTATCGGTAGGGGGGCACACTGAAGCTTTCTTT.

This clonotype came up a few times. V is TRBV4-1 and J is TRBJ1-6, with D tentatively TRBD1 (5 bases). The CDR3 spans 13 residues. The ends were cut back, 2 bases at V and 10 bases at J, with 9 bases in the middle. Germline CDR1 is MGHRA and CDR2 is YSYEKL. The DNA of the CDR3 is TGCGCCAGCAGCCAAACACAGGTATCACCCCTCCACTTT. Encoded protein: CASSQTQVSPLHF.